Below are 32 T cell receptor delta chains sequenced from a single sample in a study of gamma-delta chains in newborns, infants, children. TCRdb re-processed the reads using CATT. The sample yields about 1,300 delta-chain clones, around 2.5% seen once. What was sequenced was blood. These receptor sequences come from a child in good health.

This clone was detected a few times. The chain carries TRDV3 and TRDJ1; 7 bases agree with TRDD3. The CDR3 runs 20 residues. Germline V gives CDR1 TVYSNPD, CDR2 GDNSRS (reference sequence). Trimming at V came to 1 base and at J to 1 base, leaving 24 bases not matched to a gene. CDR3 amino acids: CAFKGCPHWGFTPCTDKLIF. CDR3 bases: TGTGCCTTTAAAGGTTGCCCCCACTGGGGATTCACCCCGTGCACCGATAAACTCATCTTT.

Concerning this clone: This probably arose from a read error, given a far larger clone one base away. Within the sample, other DNA sequences also encode this same CDR3. The chain recombines TRDV2 with TRDJ1, with 7 bases that match TRDD3. Trimming removed 1 base from V and 0 bases from J; junction bases left unmatched: 16. CDR3 length equals 19 residues. Germline-derived CDR1 and CDR2 are GEAIGNYY and EKD. CDR3 amino acids: CACDTATISGGTYTDKLIF. The CDR3 region has the DNA TGTGCCTGTGACACAGCTACGATCTCTGGGGGTACTTACACCGATAAACTCATCTTT.

This clone was detected a few times. A read error may be the cause here, since a much bigger clone is one base away. The chain has TRDV2 and TRDJ1; 8 positions match TRDD3. CDR1 GEAIGNYY and CDR2 EKD come from the germline V gene. The length of the CDR3 is 15 residues. The CDR3 here is CARDSLVRDTDKLIF. The CDR3 DNA follows: TGTGCCCGTGACTCTCTTGTGAGGGATACGGATAAACTCATCTTT.

The table lists this clone with a few counts. TCRdb shows a much larger clone's protein in place of this DNA's translation, and the two differ at residue 15, likely through a read error; the protein shown is translated from the DNA. The chain carries TRDV2 and TRDJ1, with 13 bases identical to TRDD3. Germline CDR1 GEAIGNYY, CDR2 EKD. CDR3 size: 21 residues. The V and J ends lost 3 bases and 1 base, in that order; junction bases with no gene match: 19. DNA for the CDR3: TGTGCCTGTGACTCGGCTCTACTGGGGGATACGCTCTCGAGGTGCACCGATAAACTCATCTTT. This sequence encodes CACDSALLGDTLSRCTDKLIF.

This clone was counted a few times. A far more abundant clone sits one base away, making this likely a read error. Other nucleotide sequences in the sample specify the same CDR3. The V and J genes are TRDV2 and TRDJ3; no clear D. This CDR3 contains 17 residues. From germline, CDR1 is GEAIGNYY and CDR2 EKD. The CDR3 nucleotides are TGTGCCTGCGACAACCTAAGGGCCACCTGGGACACCCGACAGATGTTTTTC. Protein product: CACDNLRATWDTRQMFF.

This clone was recorded a few times. A far larger clone is one base from this, pointing to a likely read error. The V call is TRDV2, the J call TRDJ1; the D gene is possibly TRDD3 (6 bases). The CDR3 contains 23 residues. V was pared by 0 bases and J by 1 base, with 35 bases between. Germline V lookup: CDR1 GEAIGNYY, CDR2 EKD. As DNA, the CDR3 is TGTGCCTGTGACACCGTACGGGGGTTAGCTGGGGCTAATTCGAGGGAGGGCACCGATAAACTCATCTTT. Amino acids: CACDTVRGLAGANSREGTDKLIF.

This clone occurred a few times. A much larger clone sits a single nucleotide away, making a read error possible. At the DNA level, this CDR3 is encoded by other sequences in the same sample as well. This sequence joins TRDV1 and TRDJ1, with D perhaps given as TRDD2 or TRDD3 (6 bases each). CDR1 and CDR2 from the germline V gene are TSWWSYY and QGS. Deletions cut 5 bases from V and 0 bases from J, with 37 bases between. The CDR3 is 23 residues long. This CDR3 reads CALGKGDLPFWGGRRSYTDKLIF. CDR3 in DNA: TGTGCTCTTGGGAAGGGCGACCTTCCCTTCTGGGGTGGGCGAAGATCGTACACCGATAAACTCATCTTT.

This clone is medium-sized (0.01 to 0.1%) within its sample. This is likely an artifact of a read error, given a far larger clone one base away. The sample has other DNA sequences that encode this CDR3 too. The V and J genes are TRDV1 and TRDJ1, with 7 bases matching TRDD3. Germline-derived CDR1 and CDR2 are TSWWSYY and QGS. V was clipped by 3 bases and J by 3 bases; unmatched bases: 10. The CDR3 length is 16 residues. The CDR3 DNA reads as TGTGCTCTTGGGGAGACTGAGTACTGGGGCCCCGATAAACTCATCTTT. Its translation: CALGETEYWGPDKLIF.

This chain links TRDV2 with TRDJ1; a weak D match, TRDD3 (6 bases). This CDR3 is built from 20 residues. V dropped 0 bases and J dropped 0 bases, with 25 bases sitting between them. The germline CDR1 and CDR2 sequences are GEAIGNYY and EKD. This CDR3 reads CACDTVGPGERLVYTDKLIF. In DNA form, the CDR3 reads TGTGCCTGTGACACCGTGGGTCCGGGGGAACGCCTTGTTTACACCGATAAACTCATCTTT.

On this clone itself: This probably arose from a read error, given a far larger clone one base away. The sample holds other DNA sequences that translate to the same CDR3. This sequence joins TRDV2 and TRDJ1, with 13 bases that match TRDD3. There are 19 residues in the CDR3. The germline gives CDR1 GEAIGNYY, CDR2 EKD. In DNA form, the CDR3 reads TGCGCCTGTTCCTTCCTACGCCTTACTGGGGGATACGACACCGATAAACTCATCTTT. Its translation is CACSFLRLTGGYDTDKLIF.

Note on this clone: The protein recorded in TCRdb matches a much larger clone and deviates from this DNA's translation at residue 17, suggesting a read error; the protein here is obtained by translating the DNA. The rearrangement uses TRDV2 and TRDJ1; 8 bases are a match to TRDD3. Germline values: CDR1 GEAIGNYY, CDR2 EKD. The CDR3 covers 21 residues. The CDR3 loop is CACDTLSSGTGGPEYTGKLIF. The CDR3 DNA follows: TGTGCCTGTGACACGTTGTCTTCGGGGACTGGGGGTCCAGAGTACACCGGTAAACTCATCTTT.

Regarding this clone: A much bigger clone sits one base away, suggesting this may be a read error. Different DNA sequences within this sample yield the same CDR3. The chain combines TRDV2 with TRDJ1; TRDD3 matches at 8 bases. J gave up 0 bases and V 3 bases, and 8 bases lay outside the gene matches. Germline lookup yields CDR1 GEAIGNYY and CDR2 EKD. The CDR3 contains 16 residues. CDR3 residues: CACDALVLGDTDKLIF. The CDR3 nucleotides are TGTGCCTGTGACGCCCTCGTACTGGGGGACACCGATAAACTCATCTTT.

The sample holds a few counts of this clone. The chain links TRDV1 to TRDJ2, with D possibly being TRDD2 or TRDD3 (6 bases each). V shed 0 bases and J shed 0 bases, with 32 bases lying between them. Per germline, CDR1 TSWWSYY and CDR2 QGS. The CDR3 covers 24 residues. The CDR3 sequence is CALGELPVAFPQPGMHALTAQLFF. DNA of the CDR3: TGTGCTCTTGGGGAACTGCCCGTGGCCTTCCCCCAGCCGGGGATGCATGCTTTGACAGCACAACTCTTCTTT.

For this clone: The amino acid sequence in TCRdb belongs to a much larger clone and departs from this DNA's translation at residue 12, likely a sequencing read error; the sequence shown is translated from the DNA. The V and J genes are TRDV2 and TRDJ1; 13 nucleotides line up with TRDD3. V gave up 1 base and J gave up 2 bases; unmatched junction bases: 9. This CDR3 has 18 residues. Germline CDR1 is GEAIGNYY and CDR2 is EKD. CDR3 loop: CACDTVGTGGYVTDKLIF. The CDR3 DNA is TGTGCCTGTGACACGGTGGGTACTGGGGGATACGTGACCGATAAACTCATCTTT.

Of note for this clone: A clone one base away is much larger, so this may be a read error. The rearrangement uses TRDV2 and TRDJ1; the D gene is possibly TRDD2 (5 bases). The germline V gene encodes CDR1 GEAIGNYY and CDR2 EKD. Between the trimmed V and J ends, which lost 3 bases and 1 base, there was a span of 14 bases. The CDR3 sequence is 15 residues long. The CDR3 DNA follows: TGTGCCTGTGACGCCTACCCCGGAGGCACCGATAAACTCATCTTT. Translated, it gives CACDAYPGGTDKLIF.

This clone has just a few counts. This probably arose from a read error, given a far larger clone one base away. The V and J genes are TRDV2 and TRDJ1; 13 bases match TRDD3. The V gene's germline CDR1 is GEAIGNYY and CDR2 EKD. CDR3 length: 20 residues. CDR3 in amino acids: CACGTLLGDTHSSPTDKLIF. CDR3 DNA sequence: TGTGCCTGTGGCACCTTACTGGGGGATACGCATAGTTCCCCCACCGATAAACTCATCTTT.

This clone was seen a handful of times. The protein given by TCRdb reflects a much larger clone and differs at residue 5 from this DNA's translation, likely from a read error; the protein shown is the DNA's translation. CDR3 coding DNA: TGTGCCTGTGACCACATGGGGGGCGACTCCTGGGACACCCGACAGATGTTTTTC. Translating gives CACDHMGGDSWDTRQMFF. The chain joins TRDV2 to TRDJ3, with D perhaps TRDD3 (6 bases). Germline V lookup: CDR1 GEAIGNYY, CDR2 EKD. V lost 3 bases and J lost 0, with 14 bases in between. This CDR3 is built from 18 residues.

This clone was detected a few times. V and J are TRDV2 and TRDJ3; 8 nucleotides agree with TRDD3. The CDR3 consists of 20 residues. CDR1 and CDR2 from the germline V gene are GEAIGNYY and EKD. With 0 bases clipped from V and 0 bases from J, the junction kept 9 bases outside the gene matches. In DNA, the CDR3 is TGTGCCTGTGACACCGTCTGGGGGACAAACAGCTCCTGGGACACCCGACAGATGTTTTTC. This translates into CACDTVWGTNSSWDTRQMFF.

This clone is categorized as medium-sized. A far larger clone is a single base away, which makes a read error likely. The chain recombines TRDV2 with TRDJ3; D assignment may be TRDD2 or TRDD3 (5 bases each). Trimming pared 5 bases from V and 2 bases from J, leaving 15 bases between. The CDR3 is 17 residues long. Germline V gene data show CDR1 as GEAIGNYY and CDR2 as EKD. CDR3 amino acids: CACVRGAYPWDTRQMFF. The CDR3 DNA is TGTGCCTGTGTTAGGGGGGCCTACCCCTGGGACACCCGACAGATGTTTTTC.

About this clone: With a far larger clone one base away, a read error is the likely cause. The rearrangement uses TRDV2 and TRDJ1, with D possibly TRDD3 on 6 matching bases. The V and J ends lost 0 bases and 0 bases respectively, with 34 bases between them. Germline V gives CDR1 GEAIGNYY, CDR2 EKD. The CDR3 runs 23 residues. Here the CDR3 reads CACDTVRGLAGANSRGDTDKLIF. In nucleotides, the CDR3 is TGTGCCTGTGACACCGTACGGGGGTTAGCTGGGGCTAATTCGAGGGGGGACACCGATAAACTCATCTTT.

By proportion, this clone is large. The same CDR3 is also encoded by other DNA sequences in this sample. V is TRAV29/DV5 and J is TRDJ1; 9 nucleotides match TRDD3. The CDR3 is made up of 18 amino acids. Germline loops: CDR1 NSMFDY, CDR2 ISSIKDK. Trimming cost V 5 bases and J 0 bases; bases outside gene matches: 17. The chain's CDR3 is CAALTRGIPELYTDKLIF. DNA of the CDR3: TGTGCAGCTTTAACTAGGGGGATACCCGAGTTATACACCGATAAACTCATCTTT.

In its sample, this clone ranks as large. The chain links TRDV2 to TRDJ1, with D perhaps matching TRDD2 (5 bases). The V gene's germline CDR1 is GEAIGNYY and CDR2 EKD. There are 20 residues in the CDR3. V was pared by 0 bases and J by 0 bases, with 25 bases between. CDR3 sequence reads: CACDTSTFNPSGKYTDKLIF. CDR3 nucleotides: TGTGCCTGTGACACCTCTACCTTCAACCCTTCAGGGAAGTACACCGATAAACTCATCTTT.

This clone was counted only a few times. A far larger clone is only one base removed, so a read error is likely. The V and J genes are TRDV2 and TRDJ1; TRDD3 agrees at 13 bases. Losses at the gene ends were 0 bases for V and 1 base for J; bases not matched to a gene: 13. This CDR3 has 20 residues. Germline lookup yields CDR1 GEAIGNYY and CDR2 EKD. The CDR3 region has the DNA TGTGCCTGTGACACCTTACTGGGGGATACGCATAGTTCCTCCACCGATAAACTCATCTTT. Protein product: CACDTLLGDTHSSSTDKLIF.

With respect to this clone: A read error is the likely source, as a far larger clone sits one nucleotide away. Other DNA sequences in the sample encode the same CDR3. The chain employs TRDV2 and TRDJ1; 7 nucleotides line up with TRDD3. Per germline, CDR1 GEAIGNYY and CDR2 EKD. There are 18 residues in the CDR3. CDR3 region: CACDTAVLGTVYTDKLIF. The CDR3 nucleotides are TGTGCCTGCGACACCGCGGTACTGGGGACCGTGTACACCGATAAACTCATCTTT.

By its share, this clone is hyperexpanded. This same CDR3 is encoded by further DNA sequences in the sample. This chain links TRDV1 with TRDJ2; 13 bases are shared with TRDD3. This CDR3 comprises 19 residues. Trimming at V came to 2 bases and at J to 4 bases, leaving 10 bases not matched to a gene. Germline V gives CDR1 TSWWSYY, CDR2 QGS. CDR3 sequence (DNA): TGTGCTCTTGGGGAAAGAAGCCGATACTGGGGGATACGGACAGCACAACTCTTCTTT. Its translation: CALGERSRYWGIRTAQLFF.

The J gene is TRDJ1, the V gene TRDV1; 7 nucleotides line up with TRDD3. This CDR3 is 21 amino acids long. CDR1 and CDR2 (germline): TSWWSYY, QGS. With V trimmed by 0 bases and J by 3 bases, 22 bases remained unmatched. CDR3 in amino acids: CALGELFPHRVLGNTPDKLIF. CDR3 nucleotide sequence: TGTGCTCTTGGGGAACTATTTCCTCACCGAGTACTGGGGAATACACCCGATAAACTCATCTTT.

In its sample, this clone was seen a few times. This may be a read error, as it is one base from a much larger clone. The chain is built from TRDV2 and TRDJ1; D is perhaps TRDD2 (5 bases). The CDR3 loop spans 20 amino acids. The ends were cut back, 0 bases at V and 0 bases at J, with 25 bases in the middle. Germline CDR1 is GEAIGNYY and CDR2 is EKD. The CDR3 DNA reads TGTGCCTGTGACACCTCTACCTCCAACCCTTCAGGGAAGTACACCGATAAACTCATCTTT. Residues: CACDTSTSNPSGKYTDKLIF.

This clone was observed a few times. The protein in TCRdb stems from a much larger clone and differs at residue 18 from this DNA's translation, likely a read error; here the protein is translated from the DNA. The V gene is TRDV2, the J gene TRDJ1, with 8 bases lining up with TRDD3. The CDR3 extends over 19 amino acids. Germline V gene lookup returns CDR1 GEAIGNYY and CDR2 EKD. CDR3 in amino acids: CACDTAYLGDPRYTDKLTF. The DNA of the CDR3 is TGTGCCTGTGACACCGCCTACCTGGGGGACCCGAGGTACACCGATAAACTCACCTTT.

The CDR3 protein is CACDTVGGGPIPKLIF. The CDR3 nucleotides are TGTGCCTGTGACACCGTTGGTGGGGGACCCATACCGAAACTCATCTTT. This chain connects TRDV2 to TRDJ1; 7 bases agree with TRDD3. This CDR3 is 16 amino acids long. CDR1 is GEAIGNYY and CDR2 is EKD in the germline V gene. The V and J ends lost 0 bases and 8 bases, in that order; junction bases with no gene match: 14.

This clone was picked up a small number of times. It may be a read error: a sequence one base away is much more abundant. This specimen includes other DNA sequences encoding the same CDR3. The J gene is TRDJ1, the V gene TRDV2, with 7 bases matching TRDD3. Germline V CDR1 and CDR2: GEAIGNYY, EKD. The CDR3 runs to 18 residues. CDR3 nucleotides: TGTGCCTGCGACACGGTGGCTGGGGGTCCCACTTACACCGATAAACTCATCTTT. This sequence encodes CACDTVAGGPTYTDKLIF.

As regards this clone: The protein recorded in TCRdb matches a much larger clone and deviates from this DNA's translation at residue 6, suggesting a read error; the protein here is obtained by translating the DNA. This chain uses TRDV3 with TRDJ1, with TRDD3 matching over 11 bases. The CDR3 spans 19 residues. V gave up 1 base and J gave up 4 bases; unmatched junction bases: 20. Germline CDR1 TVYSNPD, CDR2 GDNSRS (reference sequence). The CDR3 DNA is TGTGCCTTTACGATTCGCCTTGCGTACTGGGGGATATGGGGCGATAAACTCATCTTT. Translation gives CAFTIRLAYWGIWGDKLIF.

On this clone: This clone may be a read error of a much larger clone one base away. The same CDR3 also results from other DNA sequences found in this sample. This chain links TRDV1 with TRDJ1, with D perhaps matching TRDD2 (5 bases). Trimming left V 4 bases short and J 0 bases short, with 24 bases between. CDR3 length: 19 amino acids. Germline CDR1 is TSWWSYY and CDR2 is QGS. The CDR3 is CALGAVPGVSVLYTDKLIF. Here the CDR3 DNA reads TGTGCTCTTGGGGCCGTTCCTGGTGTATCGGTGCTGTACACCGATAAACTCATCTTT.